The 25 T cell receptor beta chains given below trace back to one sample, sequenced in a study of T-cell memory formation after mild COVID-19. TCRdb redid the calling of the 5' RACE reads with MiXCR, one entry per CDR3 protein. This sample yields about 210,000 distinct CDR3 sequences, of which under 30% are seen a single time; more than 9.5% belongs to the top ten. The sequenced sample was PBMCs or a T cell subset sorted from them (not recorded which). The receptor set was obtained from an adult woman who had mild COVID-19 (a few samples of this study predate the infection). Cell type and time point are not known.

The chain uses TRBV6-2 or TRBV6-3 and TRBJ2-7; 11 nucleotides align to TRBD2. The CDR3 has 15 amino acids. The V gene end was trimmed by 6 bases and the J gene end by 4 bases; junction bases not matched to a gene: 8. Germline V lookup: CDR1 MNHEY, CDR2 SVGEGT. DNA of the CDR3: TGTGCCAGCAGATCGGGGACTAGCGGCCCTTACGAGCAGTACTTC. Translated, it gives CASRSGTSGPYEQYF.

The chain links TRBV5-4 to TRBJ2-7; TRBD2 matches 8 bases. CDR3 length: 14 residues. Germline V gene data show CDR1 as SGHNT and CDR2 as YYREEE (reference sequence). With V trimmed by 5 bases and J by 2 bases, 6 bases remained unmatched. The CDR3 DNA sequence: TGTGCCAGCAGGATTAGCGGGATCGCCTACGAGCAGTACTTC. Translated, it gives CASRISGIAYEQYF.

The chain has TRBV7-8 and TRBJ1-2; D may be TRBD1 (6 bases). The CDR3 consists of 19 residues. Germline V gene data show CDR1 as SGHVS and CDR2 as FQNEAQ. V dropped 1 base and J dropped 3 bases, with 24 bases sitting between them. CDR3 in DNA: TGTGCCAGCAGCTTAGGGCCGGGACACCAACGACCCGAGGACTATGGCTACACCTTC. As protein: CASSLGPGHQRPEDYGYTF.

A few counts support this clonotype. The rearrangement uses TRBV20-1 and TRBJ2-1; D uncertain. V was clipped by 6 bases and J by 0 bases, with 12 bases between them. Germline V gene lookup returns CDR1 DFQATT and CDR2 SNEGSKA (reference sequence). The CDR3 has 14 residues. The CDR3 DNA reads as TGCAGTGCGCCGCGGCCGACCTCCTACAATGAGCAGTTCTTC. Residues: CSAPRPTSYNEQFF.

This chain uses TRBV7-8 with TRBJ1-5, with D maybe TRBD1 (6 bases). The CDR3 is 16 residues long. Germline CDR1 SGHVS, CDR2 FQNEAQ. Between the trimmed V and J ends, which lost 5 bases and 4 bases, there was a span of 18 bases. CDR3 sequence (DNA): TGTGCCAGCAGCCCATTACTTGGACAGCTAAATCAGCCCCAGCATTTT. This gives the protein CASSPLLGQLNQPQHF. Together with reference TRBV7-8 and TRBJ1-5, the CDR3 gives the full variable domain: GAGVSQSPRYKVAKRGQDVALRCDPISGHVSLFWYQQALGQGPEFLTYFQNEAQLDKSGLPSDRFFAERPEGSVSTLKIQRTQQEDSAVYLCASSPLLGQLNQPQHFGDGTRLSIL.

This clonotype turned up a few times. J is TRBJ1-1 and V is TRBV12-3 or TRBV12-4; D gene ambiguous. The germline V and J ends were trimmed by 5 bases and 4 bases, with 14 bases remaining between them. The CDR3 spans 14 residues. CDR3 nucleotide sequence: TGTGCCAGCAGTCCACGGGCCCCGGGCACTGAAGCTTTCTTT. This codes for CASSPRAPGTEAFF.

This clonotype was recorded a few times. V usage is TRBV5-1 and J usage is TRBJ2-7; maybe TRBD1 (5 bases). The CDR3 totals 15 residues. Germline CDR1 and CDR2: SGHRS and YFSETQ. V lost 8 bases, J lost 3 bases, and 21 bases lay in between. The CDR3 loop reads CASYQGLTRNYEQYF. The CDR3 coding sequence is TGCGCCAGTTACCAGGGCTTAACGCGAAACTACGAGCAGTACTTC.

V gene TRBV11-2 combines with J gene TRBJ2-3, with TRBD2 identical over 8 bases. Germline values: CDR1 SGHAT, CDR2 FQNNGV. V lost 4 bases and J lost 5; bases outside the gene matches: 5. The CDR3 is made up of 14 amino acids. CDR3 amino acids: CASSSRGGGDTQYF. CDR3 DNA sequence: TGTGCCAGCAGCTCCCGGGGGGGAGGAGATACGCAGTATTTT.

The CDR3 region has the DNA TGCGCCAGCAGCCACGCAGACGACTACGAGCAGTACTTC. Its translation is CASSHADDYEQYF. The chain combines TRBV4-3 with TRBJ2-7, with D unclear. The CDR3 consists of 13 residues. V lost 3 bases and J lost 3, with 9 bases in between. Germline V gene lookup returns CDR1 LGHNA and CDR2 YSLEER.

The rearrangement uses TRBV5-4 and TRBJ2-1; D not resolved. The CDR3 is made up of 15 amino acids. Germline V gene sequence: CDR1 SGHNT, CDR2 YYREEE (reference sequence). Between the trimmed V and J ends, which lost 0 bases and 4 bases, there was a span of 11 bases. The chain's CDR3 is CASSLGQREYNEQFF. CDR3 coding DNA: TGTGCCAGCAGCTTGGGCCAGCGCGAATACAATGAGCAGTTCTTC.

V and J are TRBV6-1 and TRBJ2-5; the D gene is possibly TRBD1 (6 bases). The CDR3 spans 12 residues. V lost 6 bases to trimming and J lost 1 base, with 6 bases between them. Germline V gene lookup returns CDR1 MNHNS and CDR2 SASEGT. CDR3 coding DNA: TGTGCCAGCAGGGACAGCCAAGAGACCCAGTACTTC. Translated: CASRDSQETQYF.

The chain employs TRBV3-1 and TRBJ1-5, with 7 bases identical to TRBD1. The CDR3 extends over 14 amino acids. V shed 3 bases and J 6 bases; nucleotides not matched to a gene: 5. Looked up from germline, CDR1 is LGHDT and CDR2 is YNNKEL (reference sequence). As DNA, the CDR3 is TGTGCCAGCAGCCAGACAGGGCAGGGTCAGCCCCAGCATTTT. Protein product: CASSQTGQGQPQHF.

The rearrangement uses TRBV20-1 and TRBJ2-3; no definite D call. This CDR3 region has 12 residues. Looked up from germline, CDR1 is DFQATT and CDR2 is SNEGSKA (reference sequence). V shed 0 bases and J shed 2 bases, with 3 bases lying between them. As DNA, the CDR3 is TGCAGTGCTAGAGATCACACAGATACGCAGTATTTT. Translated, it gives CSARDHTDTQYF.

Concerning this clonotype itself: The final CDR3 position lacks the conserved phenylalanine or tryptophan, pointing to a likely read error. The DNA is left out, because the CDR3 cannot be placed on it with certainty; the CDR3 is given as TCRdb lists it. The gene calls are TRBV2 and TRBJ2-7; the DNA was not compared with TRBD1, the D call given in the table. The CDR3 region is 12 residues in length, termini included. In germline, CDR1 is SNHLY, CDR2 FYNNEI. The CDR3 spells CASSETPRTGPS.

The chain has TRBV15 and TRBJ2-7; the match to TRBD1 covers 9 bases. Germline lookup yields CDR1 LNHNV and CDR2 YYDKDF (reference sequence). The CDR3 loop spans 16 amino acids. Trimming took 0 bases from V and 0 from J; bases not matched to a gene: 3. CDR3 loop: CATSRDPTGGSYEQYF. The CDR3 region has the DNA TGTGCCACCAGCAGAGATCCGACAGGGGGCTCCTACGAGCAGTACTTC.

This chain connects TRBV5-6 to TRBJ2-5; TRBD1 matches at 10 bases. Looked up from germline, CDR1 is SGHDT and CDR2 is YYEEEE. CDR3 length: 15 residues. V shed 3 bases, J shed 6 bases, and the junction held 8 bases outside the gene matches. The CDR3 sequence is CASSSRDRGTKTQYF. The CDR3 nucleotides are TGTGCCAGCAGCTCCCGGGACAGGGGTACGAAGACCCAGTACTTC.

This clonotype was seen a few times. V usage is TRBV6-5 and J usage is TRBJ2-7, with no clear D. Germline loops: CDR1 MNHEY, CDR2 SVGAGI. This CDR3 region has 12 residues. V lost 7 bases and J 3 bases, leaving 10 bases between the germline ends. The CDR3 loop is CASTGRYYEQYF. For the CDR3, the DNA is TGTGCCAGCACGGGCAGGTACTACGAGCAGTACTTC.

This clonotype was observed a few times. The genes are TRBV7-2 and TRBJ2-7; D might be TRBD1 or TRBD2, each matching 5 bases. The CDR3 covers 15 residues. V lost 5 bases and J lost 4, with 18 bases in between. Per germline, CDR1 SGHTA and CDR2 FQGNSA. This CDR3 is CASSGGAESSYEQYF. Here the CDR3 DNA reads TGTGCCAGCAGCGGGGGAGCGGAGAGCTCGTACGAGCAGTACTTC.

V is TRBV4-3 and J is TRBJ2-5; tentatively, D is TRBD1 (7 bases). Germline V gives CDR1 LGHNA, CDR2 YSLEER. The CDR3 loop spans 16 amino acids. Trimming removed 0 bases at V and 0 bases at J, with 11 bases between. CDR3 protein: CASSQESGGYQETQYF. The CDR3 nucleotides are TGCGCCAGCAGCCAAGAATCAGGGGGGTACCAAGAGACCCAGTACTTC.

The CDR3 DNA sequence: TGTGCCAGCAGCCAAGGGGGTGTCCAAGAGACCCAGTACTTC. Translating gives CASSQGGVQETQYF. The chain carries TRBV7-2 and TRBJ2-5, with a weak D call TRBD1 (6 bases). Germline V gene data show CDR1 as SGHTA and CDR2 as FQGNSA. V dropped 5 bases and J dropped 1 base, with 11 bases sitting between them. The CDR3 contains 14 residues.

The chain has TRBV6-5 and TRBJ1-6; 10 bases fit TRBD1. CDR1 is MNHEY, CDR2 SVGAGI, per germline. This CDR3 spans 14 amino acids. V lost 7 bases, J lost 9 bases, and 6 bases stayed unmatched. The CDR3 loop reads CASTRDRGLSPLHF. The CDR3 DNA sequence: TGTGCCAGCACCCGGGACAGGGGACTTTCACCCCTCCACTTT.

The sample holds a few counts of this clonotype. J is TRBJ2-1 and V is TRBV24-1, with 12 bases that match TRBD2. The CDR3 covers 14 residues. V lost 5 bases and J lost 9; bases outside the gene matches: 4. Germline loops: CDR1 KGHDR, CDR2 SFDVKD. CDR3 region: CATSATSGRIEQFF. Written as DNA, the CDR3 is TGTGCCACCAGTGCGACTAGCGGGAGAATTGAGCAGTTCTTC.

The genes are TRBV4-3 and TRBJ1-2; 9 positions agree with TRBD1. Unmatched junction bases numbered 4, after V lost 4 bases and J lost 1 base. From germline, CDR1 is LGHNA and CDR2 YSLEER. The CDR3 totals 15 residues. The CDR3 reads CASSPQGAGNYGYTF. DNA of the CDR3: TGCGCCAGCAGCCCACAGGGGGCTGGTAACTATGGCTACACCTTC.

In its sample, this clonotype was seen a few times. This chain connects TRBV7-9 to TRBJ2-2; 7 nucleotides align to TRBD1. There are 15 residues in the CDR3. Germline CDR1 SEHNR, CDR2 FQNEAQ (reference sequence). Germline trimming cut 3 bases from V and 1 base from J; bases unmatched to any gene: 2. CDR3 loop: CASSFWTGNTGELFF. For the CDR3, the DNA is TGTGCCAGCAGCTTCTGGACAGGGAACACCGGGGAGCTGTTTTTT.

This clonotype has a count of ten or more. This rearrangement joins TRBV15 to TRBJ2-5; a weak D match, TRBD1 (6 bases). CDR3 length: 13 residues. Trimming shortened V by 11 bases and J by 5 bases, and 18 bases separated the two germline ends. Looked up from germline, CDR1 is LNHNV and CDR2 is YYDKDF (reference sequence). The CDR3 sequence is CASASGDVETQYF. The CDR3 coding sequence is TGTGCCTCTGCTTCAGGGGATGTCGAGACCCAGTACTTC.